This T cell receptor (beta chain) was identified during a study of Ad26.COV2.S vaccination and SARS-CoV-2 variants. Study-wide context: The donor was enrolled in the Ad26.COV2.S arm of the COV1001 trial.

Libraries were prepared by immunoSEQ multiplex PCR; TCRdb keeps only in-frame clonotypes and omits some of them. The sample carries hundreds of thousands of clones, around 89% recorded once. Treatment specified: roughly 18 received Ad26.COV2.S at low or high dose, single or two shots; a few received placebo; per-sample allocation not given. Day 63 following the first vaccine or placebo injection was when the samples were taken. Germline V gene lookup returns CDR1 MNHEY and CDR2 SVGEGT. Germline trimming cut 6 bases from V and 5 bases from J; bases unmatched to any gene: 13. The CDR3 consists of 15 residues.

The input for sequencing was peripheral blood, taken in a trial of Ad26.COV2.S vaccine versus placebo. The sequence was collected from a person aged 18-65 years who received the Ad26.COV2.S COVID-19 vaccine or a placebo. The V call is TRBV6-2 or TRBV6-3, the J call TRBJ2-7, with 7 bases identical to TRBD1. The CDR3 DNA reads as TGTGCCAGCAGCAAGACAGGGACACTCCTCAACGAGCAGTACTTC. Encoded protein: CASSKTGTLLNEQYF.